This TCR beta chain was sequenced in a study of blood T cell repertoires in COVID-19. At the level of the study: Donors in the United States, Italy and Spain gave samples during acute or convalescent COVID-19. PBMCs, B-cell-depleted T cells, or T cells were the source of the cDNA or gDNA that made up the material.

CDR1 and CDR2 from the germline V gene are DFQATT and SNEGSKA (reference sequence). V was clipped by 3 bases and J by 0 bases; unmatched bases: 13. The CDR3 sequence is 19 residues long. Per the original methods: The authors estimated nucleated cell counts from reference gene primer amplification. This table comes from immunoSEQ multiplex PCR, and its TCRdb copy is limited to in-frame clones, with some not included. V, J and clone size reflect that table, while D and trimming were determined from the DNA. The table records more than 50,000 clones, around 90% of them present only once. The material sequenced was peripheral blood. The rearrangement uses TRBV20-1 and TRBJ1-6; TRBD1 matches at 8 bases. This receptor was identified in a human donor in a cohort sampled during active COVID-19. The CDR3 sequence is CSASLTGDSVSSYNSPLHF. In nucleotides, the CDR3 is TGCAGTGCTAGTTTGACAGGGGACTCCGTTAGCTCCTATAATTCACCCCTCCACTTT.